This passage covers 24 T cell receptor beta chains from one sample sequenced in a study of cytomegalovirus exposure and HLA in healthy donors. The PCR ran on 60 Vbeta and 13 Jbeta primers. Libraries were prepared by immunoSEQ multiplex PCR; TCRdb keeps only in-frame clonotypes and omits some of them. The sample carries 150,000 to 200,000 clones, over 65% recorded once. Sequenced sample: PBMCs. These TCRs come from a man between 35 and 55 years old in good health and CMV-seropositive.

CDR3 DNA: TGTGCCAGCAGCTTAGTGGCTAGCGGGAGGGCAGATACGCAGTATTTT. Protein sequence: CASSLVASGRADTQYF. This chain connects TRBV11-2 to TRBJ2-3, with 12 bases fitting TRBD2. This CDR3 is built from 16 residues. CDR1 and CDR2 from the germline V gene are SGHAT and FQNNGV. The V segment lost 1 base and the J segment 4 bases; nucleotides outside the gene matches: 3.

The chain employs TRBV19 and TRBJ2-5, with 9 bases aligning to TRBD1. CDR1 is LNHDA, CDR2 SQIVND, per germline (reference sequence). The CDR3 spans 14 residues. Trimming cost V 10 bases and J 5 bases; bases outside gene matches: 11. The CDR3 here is CATTGTGNRETQYF. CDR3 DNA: TGTGCCACGACCGGGACAGGGAATCGGGAGACCCAGTACTTC.

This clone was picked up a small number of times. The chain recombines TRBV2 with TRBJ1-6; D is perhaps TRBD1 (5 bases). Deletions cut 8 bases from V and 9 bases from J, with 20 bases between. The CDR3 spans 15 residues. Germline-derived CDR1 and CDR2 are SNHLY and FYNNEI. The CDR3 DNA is TGTGCCAGCCAGCCCTCAGGGCGGACCGGTTCACCCCTCCACTTT. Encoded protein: CASQPSGRTGSPLHF.

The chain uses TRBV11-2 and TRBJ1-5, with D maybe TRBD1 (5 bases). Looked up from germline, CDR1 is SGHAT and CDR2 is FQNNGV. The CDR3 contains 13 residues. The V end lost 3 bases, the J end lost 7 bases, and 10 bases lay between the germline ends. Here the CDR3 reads CASSLSGRQPQHF. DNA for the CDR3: TGTGCCAGCAGCTTGTCAGGGAGGCAGCCCCAGCATTTT.

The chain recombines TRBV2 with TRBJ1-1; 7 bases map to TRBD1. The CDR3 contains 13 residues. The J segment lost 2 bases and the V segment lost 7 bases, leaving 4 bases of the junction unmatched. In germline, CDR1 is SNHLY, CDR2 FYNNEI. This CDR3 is CASIRDSNTEAFF. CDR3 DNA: TGTGCCAGCATTCGGGACAGCAACACTGAAGCTTTCTTT.

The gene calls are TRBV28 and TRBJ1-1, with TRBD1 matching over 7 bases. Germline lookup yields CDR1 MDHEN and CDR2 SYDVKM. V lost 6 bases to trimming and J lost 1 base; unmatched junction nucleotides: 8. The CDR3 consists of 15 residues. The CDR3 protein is CASSGRGPQNTEAFF. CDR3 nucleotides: TGTGCCAGCAGCGGGAGGGGGCCTCAGAACACTGAAGCTTTCTTT.

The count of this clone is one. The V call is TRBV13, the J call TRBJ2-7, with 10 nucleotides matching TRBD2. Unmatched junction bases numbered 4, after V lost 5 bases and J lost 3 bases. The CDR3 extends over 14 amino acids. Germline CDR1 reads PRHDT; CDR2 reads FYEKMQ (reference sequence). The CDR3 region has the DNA TGTGCCAGCAGCCCTAGCGGGGGTCTCTACGAGCAGTACTTC. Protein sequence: CASSPSGGLYEQYF. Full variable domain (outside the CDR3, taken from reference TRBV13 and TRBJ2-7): AAGVIQSPRHLIKEKRETATLKCYPIPRHDTVYWYQQGPGQDPQFLISFYEKMQSDKGSIPDRFSAQQFSDYHSELNMSSLELGDSALYFCASSPSGGLYEQYFGPGTRLTVT.

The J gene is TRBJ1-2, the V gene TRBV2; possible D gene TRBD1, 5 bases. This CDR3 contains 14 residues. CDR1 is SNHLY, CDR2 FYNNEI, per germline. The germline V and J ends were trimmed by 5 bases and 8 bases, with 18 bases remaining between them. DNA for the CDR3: TGTGCCAGCAGTAATCTACGGGGGTATAGGGGCTACACCTTC. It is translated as CASSNLRGYRGYTF.

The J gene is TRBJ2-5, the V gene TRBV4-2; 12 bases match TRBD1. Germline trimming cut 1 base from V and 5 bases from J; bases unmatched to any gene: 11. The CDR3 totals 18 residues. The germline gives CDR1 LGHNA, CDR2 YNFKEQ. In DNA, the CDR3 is TGTGCCAGCAGCCAAGGAAGGGGGGGACAGGGGGCAAAGGAGACCCAGTACTTC. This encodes CASSQGRGGQGAKETQYF.

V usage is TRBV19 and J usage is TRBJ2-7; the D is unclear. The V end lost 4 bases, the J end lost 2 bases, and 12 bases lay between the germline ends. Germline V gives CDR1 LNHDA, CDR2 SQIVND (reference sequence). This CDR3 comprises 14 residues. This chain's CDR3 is CASSSNVHTYEQYF. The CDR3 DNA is TGTGCCAGTAGTAGTAATGTACATACCTACGAGCAGTACTTC.

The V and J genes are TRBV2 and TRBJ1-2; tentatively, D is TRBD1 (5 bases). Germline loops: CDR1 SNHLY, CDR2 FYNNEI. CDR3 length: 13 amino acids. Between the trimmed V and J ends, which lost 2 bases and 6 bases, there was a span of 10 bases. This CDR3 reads CASSERQGHGYTF. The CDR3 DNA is TGTGCCAGCAGTGAACGGCAGGGCCATGGCTACACCTTC.

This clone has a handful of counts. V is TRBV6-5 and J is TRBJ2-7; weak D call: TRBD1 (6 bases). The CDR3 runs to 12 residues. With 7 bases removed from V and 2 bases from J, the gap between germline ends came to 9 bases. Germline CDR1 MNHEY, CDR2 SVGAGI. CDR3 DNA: TGTGCCAGCACGGGACAAGCCTACGAGCAGTACTTC. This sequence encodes CASTGQAYEQYF.

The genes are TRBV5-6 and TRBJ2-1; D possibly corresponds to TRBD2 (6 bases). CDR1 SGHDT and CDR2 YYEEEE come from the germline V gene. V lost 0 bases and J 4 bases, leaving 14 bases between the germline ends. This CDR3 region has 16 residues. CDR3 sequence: CASSLAGSSVYNEQFF. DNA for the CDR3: TGTGCCAGCAGCTTGGCCGGGTCTAGCGTATACAATGAGCAGTTCTTC.

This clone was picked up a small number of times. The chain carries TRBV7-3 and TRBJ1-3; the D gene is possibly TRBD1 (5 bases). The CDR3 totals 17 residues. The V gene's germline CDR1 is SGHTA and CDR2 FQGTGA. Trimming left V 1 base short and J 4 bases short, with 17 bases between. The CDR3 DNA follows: TGTGCCAGCAGCTTAAGGCTGTGGGCGGGGGGAGGAAACACCATATATTTT. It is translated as CASSLRLWAGGGNTIYF.

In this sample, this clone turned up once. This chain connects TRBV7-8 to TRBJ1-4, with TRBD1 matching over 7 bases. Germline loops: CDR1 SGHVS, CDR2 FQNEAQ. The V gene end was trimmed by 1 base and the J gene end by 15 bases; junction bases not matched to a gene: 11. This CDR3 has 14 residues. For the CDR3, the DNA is TGTGCCAGCAGCTTAGGGCAGGACAGGAGAAGGGTGTTTTTT. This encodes CASSLGQDRRRVFF.

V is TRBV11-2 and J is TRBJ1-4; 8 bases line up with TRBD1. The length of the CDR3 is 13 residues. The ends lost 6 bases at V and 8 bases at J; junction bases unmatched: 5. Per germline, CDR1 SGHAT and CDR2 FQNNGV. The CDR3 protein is CASRLTGAEKLFF. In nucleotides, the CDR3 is TGTGCCAGCAGACTGACAGGGGCCGAAAAACTGTTTTTT.

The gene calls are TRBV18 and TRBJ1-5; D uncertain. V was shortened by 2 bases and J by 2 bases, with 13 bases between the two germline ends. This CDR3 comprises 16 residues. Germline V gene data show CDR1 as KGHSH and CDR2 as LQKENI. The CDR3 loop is CASSPFREVGNQPQHF. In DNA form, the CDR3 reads TGTGCCAGCTCACCATTTAGGGAGGTCGGCAATCAGCCCCAGCATTTT.

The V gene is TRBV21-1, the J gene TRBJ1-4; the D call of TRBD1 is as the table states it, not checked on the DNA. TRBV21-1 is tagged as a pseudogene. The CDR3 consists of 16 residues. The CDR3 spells CASSKARQGAVEKLFF. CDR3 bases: TGTGCCAGCAGCAAAGCCCGACAGGGGGCAGTTGAAAAACTGTTTTTT.

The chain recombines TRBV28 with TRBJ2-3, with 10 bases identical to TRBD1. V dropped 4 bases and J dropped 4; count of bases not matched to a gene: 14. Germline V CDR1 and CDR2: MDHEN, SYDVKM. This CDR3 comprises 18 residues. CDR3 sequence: CASSSTGGHPEQPDTQYF. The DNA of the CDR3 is TGTGCCAGCAGTTCGACAGGGGGCCACCCTGAGCAGCCAGATACGCAGTATTTT.

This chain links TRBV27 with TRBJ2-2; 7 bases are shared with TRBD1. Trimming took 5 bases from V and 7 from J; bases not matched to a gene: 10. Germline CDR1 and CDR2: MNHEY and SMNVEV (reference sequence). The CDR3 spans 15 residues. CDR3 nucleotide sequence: TGTGCCAGCAGTCGGGACAGCCTGATGGACGGGGAGCTGTTTTTT. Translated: CASSRDSLMDGELFF.

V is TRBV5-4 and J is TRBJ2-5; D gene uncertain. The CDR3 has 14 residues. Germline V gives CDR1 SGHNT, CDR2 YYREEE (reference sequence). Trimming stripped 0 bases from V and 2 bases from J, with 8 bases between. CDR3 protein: CASSLGFQQETQYF. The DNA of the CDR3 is TGTGCCAGCAGCTTGGGATTTCAGCAAGAGACCCAGTACTTC.

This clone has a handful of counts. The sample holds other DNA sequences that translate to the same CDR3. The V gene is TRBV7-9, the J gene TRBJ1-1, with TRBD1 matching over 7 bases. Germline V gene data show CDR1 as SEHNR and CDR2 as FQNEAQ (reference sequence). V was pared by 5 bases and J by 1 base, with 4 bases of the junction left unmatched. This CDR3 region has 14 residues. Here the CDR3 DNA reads TGTGCCAGCAGCCTCGGGACAGCGAACACTGAAGCTTTCTTT. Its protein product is CASSLGTANTEAFF.

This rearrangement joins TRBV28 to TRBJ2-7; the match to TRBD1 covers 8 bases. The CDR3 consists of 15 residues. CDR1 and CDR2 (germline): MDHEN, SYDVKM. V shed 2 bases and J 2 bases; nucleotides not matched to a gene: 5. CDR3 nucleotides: TGTGCCAGCAGTTTAAGCGACAGGGGACCCTACGAGCAGTACTTC. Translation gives CASSLSDRGPYEQYF.

The CDR3 sequence is CASTQGAVGEQYF. DNA of the CDR3: TGTGCCAGCACCCAGGGGGCCGTGGGCGAGCAGTACTTC. This chain joins TRBV6-1 and TRBJ2-7; 8 positions agree with TRBD1. The V gene end was trimmed by 7 bases and the J gene end by 6 bases; junction bases not matched to a gene: 8. The CDR3 length is 13 residues. Germline assignment: CDR1 MNHNS and CDR2 SASEGT.